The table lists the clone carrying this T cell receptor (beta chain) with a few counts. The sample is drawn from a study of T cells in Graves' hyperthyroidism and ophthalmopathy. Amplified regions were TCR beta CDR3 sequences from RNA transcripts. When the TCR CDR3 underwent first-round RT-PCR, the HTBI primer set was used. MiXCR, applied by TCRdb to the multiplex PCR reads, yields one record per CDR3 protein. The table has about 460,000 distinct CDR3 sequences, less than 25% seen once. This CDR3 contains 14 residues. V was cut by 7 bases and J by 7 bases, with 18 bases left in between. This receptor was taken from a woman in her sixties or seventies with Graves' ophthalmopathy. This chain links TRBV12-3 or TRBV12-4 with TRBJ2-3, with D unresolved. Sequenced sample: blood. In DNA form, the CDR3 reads TGTGCCAGCATTCCTAGGGCCAGCCGACATACGCAGTATTTT. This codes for CASIPRASRHTQYF.